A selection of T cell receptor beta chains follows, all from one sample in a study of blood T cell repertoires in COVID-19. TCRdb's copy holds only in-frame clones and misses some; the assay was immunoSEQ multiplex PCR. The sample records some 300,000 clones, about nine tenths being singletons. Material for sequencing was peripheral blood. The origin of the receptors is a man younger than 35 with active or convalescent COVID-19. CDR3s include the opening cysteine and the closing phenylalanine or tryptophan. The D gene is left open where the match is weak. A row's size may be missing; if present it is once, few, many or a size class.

TGTGCCAGCTCACCACCGGACAGGGGCTACGAGCAGTACTTC	CASSPPDRGYEQYF	TRBD1	TRBV18	.	TRBJ2-7
TGTGCCAGCAGCGTAGGTCCCTTCCCGGTTAACACCGGGGAGCTGTTTTTT	CASSVGPFPVNTGELFF	.	TRBV9	.	TRBJ2-2
TGCGCCAGCAGCCACGTTGACAGGGTGGATTACGAGCAGTACTTC	CASSHVDRVDYEQYF	TRBD1	TRBV4-1	once	TRBJ2-7
TGTGCCAGCAGCTTATCCGCCGGGGACTACCAATACGAGCAGTACTTC	CASSLSAGDYQYEQYF	TRBD2	TRBV13	.	TRBJ2-7
TGTGCCAGCAGCTTGGGGGCGGGGACTGGGGCCAACGTCCTGACTTTC	CASSLGAGTGANVLTF	.	TRBV5-6	.	TRBJ2-6
TGTGCCAGCAGGAACATCCGGGACAGGCCTTACAATGAGCAGTTCTTC	CASRNIRDRPYNEQFF	TRBD1	TRBV28	.	TRBJ2-1
TGTGCCAGCAGAGACAGGGGGCGCATCACCGGGGAGCTGTTTTTT	CASRDRGRITGELFF	TRBD1	TRBV27	.	TRBJ2-2
TGTGCCAGCAGCGTGACCTCGGGACAGTACTCTGGAAACACCATATATTTT	CASSVTSGQYSGNTIYF	TRBD1	TRBV9	.	TRBJ1-3
TGTGCCAGCAGCGCGAAGCGGGGAGGCACTGAAGCTTTCTTT	CASSAKRGGTEAFF	.	TRBV7-9	few	TRBJ1-1
TGTGCCAGCAGTTACTCGAAGTCGGAGGCAGATACGCAGTATTTT	CASSYSKSEADTQYF	.	TRBV6-5	.	TRBJ2-3